A selection of T cell receptor beta chains follows, all from one sample in a study of cytomegalovirus exposure and HLA in healthy donors. Data came from immunoSEQ multiplex PCR; TCRdb stores just in-frame clones and leaves some out. The sample has some 150,000 clones, roughly 79% seen once. Material: PBMCs. These receptors came from a woman aged 45 to 65 in good health and CMV-seronegative. Each CDR3 is given with its conserved first and last residue. A D gene is named only where the DNA matches it firmly. Clone size, where shown, is once, few, many, or a class for clones that have expanded.

TRBV30	TRBD1	-	TRBJ1-1	TGTGCCTGGAGTGTAAGGGGGCAGCCTCTTCCTAGAGGGGGCACTGAAGCTTTCTTT	CAWSVRGQPLPRGGTEAFF
TRBV29-1	TRBD1	-	TRBJ1-1	TGCAGCGTTCCTACGGGGACAGGGAAGGCTGAAGCTTTCTTT	CSVPTGTGKAEAFF
TRBV7-2	-	few	TRBJ1-1	TGTGCCAGCAGCTCAGTGCGGGGCCTGAACACTGAAGCTTTCTTT	CASSSVRGLNTEAFF
TRBV28	TRBD2	-	TRBJ2-1	TGTGCCAGCAGTCCCCGGGGACTAGAAAGTGAGCAGTTCTTC	CASSPRGLESEQFF
TRBV28	-	-	TRBJ1-1	TGTGCCAGCAGTTTCTCCCCTGACACTGAAGCTTTCTTT	CASSFSPDTEAFF
TRBV6-6	-	few	TRBJ2-7	TGTGCCAGCAGTCCGCGGGGGCGGGGCGCAGCGAGCGAGCAGTACTTC	CASSPRGRGAASEQYF
TRBV2	-	-	TRBJ2-2	TGTGCCAGCAGGACCGGGGTCGCCGGGGAGCTGTTTTTT	CASRTGVAGELFF
TRBV29-1	TRBD2	-	TRBJ2-1	TGCAGCGTAGCGGAGAGCGGGAGGGTTGAGCAGTTCTTC	CSVAESGRVEQFF
TRBV5-4	TRBD1	-	TRBJ1-2	TGTGCCAGCAGCTTGGACGCGGGACAGGGTTTAAATGGCTACACCTTC	CASSLDAGQGLNGYTF
TRBV5-6	-	-	TRBJ2-7	TGTGCCAGCAGCTTGTTTATCACGAACCGACTGTCTCTCGAGCAGTACTTC	CASSLFITNRLSLEQYF
TRBV2	TRBD1	-	TRBJ2-7	TGTGCCAGCAGCCCGCCCCGGGACAGGGGCGGCGAGCAGTACTTC	CASSPPRDRGGEQYF
TRBV5-6	TRBD1	-	TRBJ1-1	TGTGCCAGCAGCGCGGGACAGGGGCGCGCCACTGAAGCTTTCTTT	CASSAGQGRATEAFF
TRBV12-5	TRBD2	-	TRBJ2-1	TGTGCCACTGCGATCGGGGAGGGCAATGAGCAGTTCTTC	CATAIGEGNEQFF
TRBV14	TRBD1	-	TRBJ1-1	TGTGCCAGCAGGCCCGGACAGGCGGGCACTGAAGCTTTCTTT	CASRPGQAGTEAFF
TRBV7-8	TRBD2	few	TRBJ2-3	TGTGCCAGCTACCTTCTTGGGCGGGGGGCCCCCACAGATACGCAGTATTTT	CASYLLGRGAPTDTQYF
TRBV19	TRBD1	-	TRBJ2-1	TGTGCCAGTAGGGGGGACAGGGGCCATTACAATGAGCAGTTCTTC	CASRGDRGHYNEQFF
TRBV2	-	-	TRBJ2-1	TGTGCCAGCAGTGAACAGGGGAATTCTTACAATGAGCAGTTCTTC	CASSEQGNSYNEQFF
TRBV7-9	-	-	TRBJ1-2	TGTGCCAGCAGCTTAGAGGCGGGGTCCCACACCTTC	CASSLEAGSHTF
TRBV7-2	-	-	TRBJ2-1	TGTGCCAGCAGCTACAGCTACAATGAGCAGTTCTTC	CASSYSYNEQFF
TRBV5-1	TRBD1	-	TRBJ2-1	TGCGCCAGCAGCACCCGACAGGGGGGCCATGAGCAGTTCTTC	CASSTRQGGHEQFF
TRBV5-6	TRBD1	few	TRBJ1-2	TGTGCCAGCAGCCGTGGACGGACAGGGGGCTATGGCTACACCTTC	CASSRGRTGGYGYTF
TRBV6-6	TRBD2	-	TRBJ2-3	TGTGCCAGCACCCTCACTAGCGGAGAAAGCACAGATACGCAGTATTTT	CASTLTSGESTDTQYF
TRBV30	TRBD1	-	TRBJ1-5	TGTGCCTGGGCTACAGGGGCGAGTCAGCCCCAGCATTTT	CAWATGASQPQHF
TRBV28	-	-	TRBJ2-2	TGTGCCAGCAGTTCCGTGACTAGATCTTCGAAAACCGGGGAGCTGTTTTTT	CASSSVTRSSKTGELFF
TRBV7-2	TRBD1	-	TRBJ2-7	TGTGCCAGCAGCTTAGTCCAGGGGGCCTCCTACGAGCAGTACTTC	CASSLVQGASYEQYF
TRBV7-2	-	-	TRBJ1-2	TGTGCCAGCAGTCCGACAGTCTATGGCTACACCTTC	CASSPTVYGYTF
TRBV11-1	-	-	TRBJ2-7	TGTGCCAGCAGCTTACCTCGGCGTGGAGCCCCCACCTACGAGCAGTACTTC	CASSLPRRGAPTYEQYF
TRBV9	-	-	TRBJ2-7	TGTGCCAGCAGCGTCCGAACAGGGTACGAGCAGTACTTC	CASSVRTGYEQYF
TRBV10-1	-	-	TRBJ2-3	TGCGCCAGCAGGTCTAGCACAGATACGCAGTATTTT	CASRSSTDTQYF
TRBV9	TRBD1	-	TRBJ2-1	TGTGCCAGCAGCGCTCGACAGGGCGGTTGGAATGAGCAGTTCTTC	CASSARQGGWNEQFF
TRBV9	TRBD2	-	TRBJ2-2	TGTGCCAGCAGCGTAAATAGCGGGGGAAACACCGGGGAGCTGTTTTTT	CASSVNSGGNTGELFF
TRBV5-4	TRBD1	-	TRBJ1-2	TGTGCCAGCAGCTTGGCGGGACAGGGGGCGGGTGGCTACACCTTC	CASSLAGQGAGGYTF
TRBV4-3	TRBD2	-	TRBJ2-3	TGCGCCAGCAGCCAATCTAGCGGGAGCGGGGATACGCAGTATTTT	CASSQSSGSGDTQYF
TRBV15	-	-	TRBJ1-4	TGTGCCACCAGCAGAGAGCGGTCGGGGTATGAAAAACTGTTTTTT	CATSRERSGYEKLFF
TRBV6-1	-	-	TRBJ2-7	TGTGCCACCGAGACACGATCCTACGAGCAGTACTTC	CATETRSYEQYF
TRBV28	-	-	TRBJ1-1	TGTGCCAGCAGTTCACGGGGGGGCGGAATGAACACTGAAGCTTTCTTT	CASSSRGGGMNTEAFF
TRBV5-1	-	few	TRBJ1-3	TGCGCCAGCAGCTTGGATTCAGTCCCAGGAAACACCATATATTTT	CASSLDSVPGNTIYF
TRBV5-4	TRBD1	-	TRBJ1-1	TGTGCCAGCAGCTTGGGGGGGACTCAGGGGGCAAGTACTGAAGCTTTCTTT	CASSLGGTQGASTEAFF
TRBV5-6	TRBD1	few	TRBJ1-1	TGTGCCAGCAGCTTGGGGTGGACAGGGATGTTTACTGAAGCTTTCTTT	CASSLGWTGMFTEAFF
TRBV28	TRBD1	-	TRBJ1-5	TGTGCCAGCAGCCTTGACAGACAGGGCCCCAATCAGCCCCAGCATTTT	CASSLDRQGPNQPQHF
TRBV5-1	-	once	TRBJ1-4	TGCGCCAGCAGCTTTTATGGGGGAGGAGTTAATGAAAAACTGTTTTTT	CASSFYGGGVNEKLFF
TRBV19	-	-	TRBJ1-1	TGTGCCAGTAGATCCAGGGGTGAGTATCTGAACACTGAAGCTTTCTTT	CASRSRGEYLNTEAFF
TRBV11-2	-	-	TRBJ2-1	TGTGCCAGCAGCTATCGACTACAGCATGAGCAGTTCTTC	CASSYRLQHEQFF
TRBV5-6	TRBD1	-	TRBJ1-6	TGTGCCAGCAGCTCCGGGACAGGGGCTAATTCACCCCTCCACTTT	CASSSGTGANSPLHF
TRBV4-3	-	many	TRBJ1-6	TGCGCCAGCAACGGGAGGGGTGGAAATTCACCCCTCCACTTT	CASNGRGGNSPLHF
TRBV7-2	-	-	TRBJ1-2	TGTGCCAGCAGACTCGGGGGGGTCTATGGCTACACCTTC	CASRLGGVYGYTF
TRBV2	-	once	TRBJ2-7	TGTGCCAGCAGTGGGGCAAGGGGTCAACTATCCTACGAGCAGTACTTC	CASSGARGQLSYEQYF
TRBV27	-	-	TRBJ1-4	TGTGCCAGCAGAGGGTCACAGGGACCGTTTGAAAAACTGTTTTTT	CASRGSQGPFEKLFF
TRBV18	TRBD1	-	TRBJ1-5	TGTGCCAGCTCACCCCTATCCCTCGCAGGGGGCAAGAGTCAGCCCCAGCATTTT	CASSPLSLAGGKSQPQHF
TRBV28	-	-	TRBJ2-2	TGTGCCAGCAGTAACAACAGGGCTTTCCCCGGGGAGCTGTTTTTT	CASSNNRAFPGELFF
TRBV6-6	TRBD2	-	TRBJ2-1	TGTGCCAGCAGTTACGGCGGGGGGGCTTACAATGAGCAGTTCTTC	CASSYGGGAYNEQFF
TRBV9	TRBD2	once	TRBJ2-5	TGTGCCAGCAGCGTAGGAGGGATAGCGGGGGGAGAGACCCAGTACTTC	CASSVGGIAGGETQYF
TRBV18	-	-	TRBJ1-1	TGTGCCAGCTCACTAAGACAGGCCTCAACGAACACTGAAGCTTTCTTT	CASSLRQASTNTEAFF
TRBV28	TRBD2	-	TRBJ2-1	TGTGCCAGCAGTACTGGGGCCAAAGGGACTAGCGGGAGGGCCGGTGAGCAGTTCTTC	CASSTGAKGTSGRAGEQFF
TRBV28	-	-	TRBJ2-2	TGTGCCAGCCGCCCGGACTCCCCCACCGGGGAGCTGTTTTTT	CASRPDSPTGELFF
TRBV27	-	-	TRBJ2-7	TGTGCCAGCAGTTCCGGACCCCGAGGGGGCTACGAGCAGTACTTC	CASSSGPRGGYEQYF
TRBV6-5	-	-	TRBJ2-1	TGTGCCACGGAGGGAAACTACAATGAGCAGTTCTTC	CATEGNYNEQFF
TRBV28	-	-	TRBJ2-2	TGTGCCAGCAGTGAGGCGGCTCGAGGCACCGGGGAGCTGTTTTTT	CASSEAARGTGELFF
TRBV19	TRBD1	-	TRBJ2-7	TGTGCCAGTAGTATTGGGACAGCCTACGAGCAGTACTTC	CASSIGTAYEQYF
TRBV11-2	TRBD1	-	TRBJ2-1	TGTGCCAGCAGCTGGGAGGGGACAGGGGACATCAATGAGCAGTTCTTC	CASSWEGTGDINEQFF